Following are 30 T cell receptor beta chains from one sample sequenced in a study of cytomegalovirus exposure and HLA in healthy donors. Libraries were prepared by immunoSEQ multiplex PCR; TCRdb keeps only in-frame clonotypes and omits some of them. The sample records about 130,000 clones, roughly 90% being singletons. The specimen sequenced was PBMCs. All receptors derive from a man younger than 40 in good health and CMV-seronegative.

This rearrangement joins TRBV29-1 to TRBJ2-7; TRBD2 aligns across 10 bases. The V segment lost 7 bases and the J segment 4 bases; nucleotides outside the gene matches: 13. This CDR3 has 15 amino acids. Germline V CDR1 and CDR2: SQVTM, ANQGSEA. CDR3 nucleotide sequence: TGCAGCGCCTACCTTCTAGCGGGAGTCTGGTACGAGCAGTACTTC. Translating gives CSAYLLAGVWYEQYF.

This sequence joins TRBV6-4 and TRBJ2-1; 10 positions match TRBD2. The CDR3 spans 15 residues. CDR1 and CDR2 (germline): MRHNA, SNTAGT. V shed 4 bases, J shed 7 bases, and the junction held 7 bases outside the gene matches. The CDR3 bases are TGTGCCAGCAGTGTCACTAGCGGGACTGGAAATGAGCAGTTCTTC. This codes for CASSVTSGTGNEQFF.

V gene TRBV7-9 combines with J gene TRBJ1-2, with D possibly TRBD1 on 5 matching bases. CDR3 length: 14 residues. V lost 6 bases and J lost 5, with 16 bases in between. Germline CDR1 is SEHNR and CDR2 is FQNEAQ (reference sequence). The CDR3 coding sequence is TGTGCCAGCAGACGACCAGGAGGGGTTTATGGCTACACCTTC. Amino acid sequence: CASRRPGGVYGYTF.

This chain joins TRBV9 and TRBJ2-3; 7 bases match TRBD2. This CDR3 region has 16 residues. Germline-derived CDR1 and CDR2 are SGDLS and YYNGEE. Germline trimming cut 3 bases from V and 2 bases from J; bases unmatched to any gene: 9. The CDR3 loop reads CASSEPASGYTDTQYF. Here the CDR3 DNA reads TGTGCCAGCAGCGAGCCGGCTAGCGGCTACACAGATACGCAGTATTTT.

The chain carries TRBV6-1 and TRBJ2-5, with D perhaps matching TRBD1 (5 bases). V dropped 5 bases and J dropped 2 bases, with 15 bases sitting between them. From germline, CDR1 is MNHNS and CDR2 SASEGT. The CDR3 is made up of 15 amino acids. The CDR3, as DNA: TGTGCCAGCAGTAAGGGGTCCTTGGGGCAAGAGACCCAGTACTTC. It specifies CASSKGSLGQETQYF.

The rearrangement uses TRBV7-2 and TRBJ2-1, with TRBD2 identical over 13 bases. J lost 3 bases, V lost 4 bases, and 3 bases had no gene match. The CDR3 runs to 16 residues. CDR1 and CDR2 (germline): SGHTA, FQGNSA. The CDR3 DNA is TGTGCCAGCAGCTCGGGACTAGCGGGACTCTACAATGAGCAGTTCTTC. It encodes CASSSGLAGLYNEQFF.

V and J are TRBV29-1 and TRBJ1-2, with 9 positions matching TRBD1. Germline V gene lookup returns CDR1 SQVTM and CDR2 ANQGSEA. After removal of 5 bases from V and 8 bases from J, the junction contained 9 bases not matched to a gene. This CDR3 spans 13 amino acids. This CDR3 reads CSVPGQGTRGYTF. The DNA of the CDR3 is TGCAGCGTTCCGGGACAGGGAACGCGGGGCTACACCTTC.

The V and J genes are TRBV5-1 and TRBJ2-1, with a weak D call TRBD1 (6 bases). There are 14 residues in the CDR3. Germline CDR1 SGHRS, CDR2 YFSETQ. V was shortened by 4 bases and J by 0 bases, with 8 bases between the two germline ends. DNA of the CDR3: TGCGCCAGCAGCGGGGGCGGCTCCTACAATGAGCAGTTCTTC. Its protein is CASSGGGSYNEQFF.

Remarks on this clone: One end of the junction fails to match germline, which may point to a read error. This chain joins TRBV9 and TRBJ1-1, with a tentative D call TRBD1 (5 bases). In germline, CDR1 is SGDLS, CDR2 YYNGEE. The CDR3 has 17 residues. CDR3 coding DNA: TGTGCCAGCAGCGTAGTTCCAGGGAATACCATGAACGCTGAAGCTTTCTTT. Its protein is CASSVVPGNTMNAEAFF.

This rearrangement joins TRBV11-2 to TRBJ2-1; 7 bases fit TRBD2. The CDR3 contains 15 residues. J was trimmed by 5 bases and V by 2 bases; bases with no gene match: 6. The germline V gene has CDR1 SGHAT and CDR2 FQNNGV. The CDR3 protein is CASSLFAGVDNEQFF. CDR3 sequence (DNA): TGTGCCAGCAGCTTATTTGCGGGAGTAGACAATGAGCAGTTCTTC.

The gene calls are TRBV9 and TRBJ1-4; perhaps TRBD1 as D (5 bases). Germline lookup yields CDR1 SGDLS and CDR2 YYNGEE. The germline V and J ends were trimmed by 2 bases and 2 bases, with 10 bases remaining between them. The CDR3 extends over 15 amino acids. CDR3: CASSVQGTTNEKLFF. As DNA, the CDR3 is TGTGCCAGCAGCGTTCAGGGAACCACTAATGAAAAACTGTTTTTT.

This clone has a single count. The chain couples TRBV7-9 to TRBJ2-1; perhaps TRBD1 as D (6 bases). Germline V gene lookup returns CDR1 SEHNR and CDR2 FQNEAQ (reference sequence). Trimming cost V 5 bases and J 5 bases, with 10 bases left between them. This CDR3 comprises 13 residues. The CDR3 DNA reads as TGTGCCAGCAGCCAGGGGTACGACAATGAGCAGTTCTTC. It yields the protein CASSQGYDNEQFF.

J is TRBJ1-2 and V is TRBV6-5; D not certain. Looked up from germline, CDR1 is MNHEY and CDR2 is SVGAGI. V shed 10 bases and J shed 5 bases, with 17 bases lying between them. The CDR3 is made up of 13 amino acids. The CDR3 here is CATSDRSHYGYTF. CDR3 bases: TGTGCCACCAGCGATCGGTCCCATTATGGCTACACCTTC.

The V call is TRBV6-1, the J call TRBJ2-7; the D is unclear. Per the germline V gene, CDR1 is MNHNS and CDR2 is SASEGT. The CDR3 is 11 amino acids. Trimming cost V 7 bases and J 0 bases, with 4 bases left between them. The CDR3 loop reads CASTHSYEQYF. As DNA, the CDR3 is TGTGCCAGCACACACTCCTACGAGCAGTACTTC.

The V call is TRBV18, the J call TRBJ1-1; unclear D gene. Per the germline V gene, CDR1 is KGHSH and CDR2 is LQKENI. Trimming took 3 bases from V and 3 from J, leaving 8 bases between them. The length of the CDR3 is 13 residues. The CDR3 loop reads CASSPTLDTEAFF. In DNA, the CDR3 is TGTGCCAGCTCACCTACCTTAGACACTGAAGCTTTCTTT.

CDR3 in DNA: TGTGCCAGCAGCACGGCGGGGACAGCTATGAACACTGAAGCTTTCTTT. This sequence encodes CASSTAGTAMNTEAFF. The chain has TRBV5-5 and TRBJ1-1, with TRBD1 identical over 7 bases. With V trimmed by 4 bases and J by 0 bases, 9 bases remained unmatched. This CDR3 is 16 amino acids long. The germline V gene encodes CDR1 SGHKS and CDR2 YYEKEE (reference sequence).

V usage is TRBV11-2 and J usage is TRBJ2-7; D remains unclear. The CDR3 consists of 12 residues. V was shortened by 3 bases and J by 2 bases, with 5 bases between the two germline ends. CDR1 and CDR2 (germline): SGHAT, FQNNGV. CDR3 coding DNA: TGTGCCAGCAGCTTCCCGGCCTACGAGCAGTACTTC. Its translation: CASSFPAYEQYF.

The chain couples TRBV2 to TRBJ1-4; D possibly corresponds to TRBD1 (6 bases). V lost 5 bases and J lost 4, with 14 bases in between. Germline V gives CDR1 SNHLY, CDR2 FYNNEI. The CDR3 covers 15 residues. DNA of the CDR3: TGTGCCAGCAGTTCCCAATCGGACAGTAATGAAAAACTGTTTTTT. Its protein product is CASSSQSDSNEKLFF.

The genes are TRBV29-1 and TRBJ2-2; 13 bases are a match to TRBD2. J lost 7 bases, V lost 7 bases, and 6 bases had no gene match. Germline lookup yields CDR1 SQVTM and CDR2 ANQGSEA. The CDR3 covers 14 residues. CDR3 sequence: CSGGGLAGHGELFF. The CDR3, as DNA: TGCAGCGGGGGGGGACTAGCGGGACACGGGGAGCTGTTTTTT.

This clone was counted a single time. V gene TRBV2 combines with J gene TRBJ2-7, with no clear D. The ends were cut back, 2 bases at V and 3 bases at J, with 5 bases in the middle. This CDR3 has 12 residues. The V gene's germline CDR1 is SNHLY and CDR2 FYNNEI. The CDR3 reads CASSEIIYEQYF. The CDR3 DNA follows: TGTGCCAGCAGTGAAATAATCTACGAGCAGTACTTC.

This chain uses TRBV5-1 with TRBJ1-1; D remains unclear. The CDR3 is 13 amino acids. Germline V gene lookup returns CDR1 SGHRS and CDR2 YFSETQ. V was pared by 0 bases and J by 7 bases, with 10 bases between. CDR3 residues: CASSLGAGREAFF. The CDR3 region has the DNA TGCGCCAGCAGCTTGGGGGCAGGTCGTGAAGCTTTCTTT.

The chain joins TRBV9 to TRBJ1-3; 7 bases are a match to TRBD1. V lost 0 bases, J lost 2 bases, and 8 bases stayed unmatched. Germline CDR1 is SGDLS and CDR2 is YYNGEE. This CDR3 comprises 17 residues. DNA for the CDR3: TGTGCCAGCAGCGTAGCCGTTGGCAGGGGGGCTGGAAACACCATATATTTT. Amino acid sequence: CASSVAVGRGAGNTIYF. Supplemented by reference TRBV9 and TRBJ1-3, the full variable domain reads DSGVTQTPKHLITATGQRVTLRCSPRSGDLSVYWYQQSLDQGLQFLIQYYNGEERAKGNILERFSAQQFPDLHSELNLSSLELGDSALYFCASSVAVGRGAGNTIYFGEGSWLTVV.

This clone was counted a single time. The CDR3 here is CASSAGGGNTEAFF. CDR3 DNA sequence: TGTGCCAGCTCCGCTGGGGGAGGGAACACTGAAGCTTTCTTT. This chain connects TRBV18 to TRBJ1-1; possible D gene TRBD1, 5 bases. V lost 6 bases and J lost 1, with 12 bases in between. The V gene's germline CDR1 is KGHSH and CDR2 LQKENI. The CDR3 contains 14 residues.

The chain carries TRBV30 and TRBJ2-7; 14 bases agree with TRBD2. Germline V CDR1 and CDR2: GTSNPN, SVGIG (reference sequence). The CDR3 is 17 amino acids. V trimming: 3 bases; J trimming: 2 bases; junction bases outside the gene matches: 9. The CDR3 spells CAWRGGTSGSETYEQYF. CDR3 nucleotides: TGTGCCTGGAGGGGTGGGACTAGCGGGAGTGAAACCTACGAGCAGTACTTC. The entire variable domain, with the rest obtained from reference TRBV30 and TRBJ2-7, is as follows: SQTIHQWPATLVQPVGSPLSLECTVEGTSNPNLYWYRQAAGRGLQLLFYSVGIGQISSEVPQNLSASRPQDRQFILSSKKLLLSDSGFYLCAWRGGTSGSETYEQYFGPGTRLTVT.

The chain couples TRBV5-1 to TRBJ2-1; TRBD2 agrees at 8 bases. The CDR3 totals 16 residues. V was pared by 0 bases and J by 7 bases, with 9 bases of the junction left unmatched. CDR1 and CDR2 (germline): SGHRS, YFSETQ. CDR3 sequence (DNA): TGCGCCAGCAGCTTGGAGAGCGGGAGTAGGTTTAATGAGCAGTTCTTC. Translation gives CASSLESGSRFNEQFF. The full variable domain, completed using reference TRBV5-1 and TRBJ2-1, is KAGVTQTPRYLIKTRGQQVTLSCSPISGHRSVSWYQQTPGQGLQFLFEYFSETQRNKGNFPGRFSGRQFSNSRSEMNVSTLELGDSALYLCASSLESGSRFNEQFFGPGTRLTVL.

CDR3 amino acids: CASSQGSVENEQYF. CDR3 nucleotides: TGTGCCAGCAGCCAAGGGAGCGTGGAAAACGAGCAGTACTTC. The rearrangement joins TRBV4-2 to TRBJ2-7; D unresolved. Germline CDR1 LGHNA, CDR2 YNFKEQ. Trimming took 1 base from V and 5 from J, leaving 12 bases between them. The CDR3 has 14 residues.

The chain employs TRBV28 and TRBJ1-3, with D perhaps TRBD1 (6 bases). The CDR3 loop spans 15 amino acids. Germline V gene sequence: CDR1 MDHEN, CDR2 SYDVKM. Trimming stripped 1 base from V and 7 bases from J, with 14 bases between. The CDR3 DNA sequence: TGTGCCAGCAGTTTATTACCACCCCAGGGGAACACCATATATTTT. Residues: CASSLLPPQGNTIYF.

This chain joins TRBV10-1 and TRBJ2-7, with TRBD2 matching 7 bases. The length of the CDR3 is 14 residues. In germline, CDR1 is WNHNN, CDR2 SYGVQD (reference sequence). The J segment lost 6 bases and the V segment lost 3 bases, leaving 8 bases of the junction unmatched. CDR3: CASSDGTTHREQYF. The CDR3 DNA sequence: TGCGCCAGCAGTGATGGGACTACTCACCGCGAGCAGTACTTC.

This rearrangement joins TRBV7-8 to TRBJ1-2, with D hard to call. Germline loops: CDR1 SGHVS, CDR2 FQNEAQ. The CDR3 loop spans 13 amino acids. Trimming took off 7 bases at V and 0 bases at J, with 9 bases between the two ends. CDR3 nucleotide sequence: TGTGCCAGCAAGCCCTCAACTAACTATGGCTACACCTTC. This translates into CASKPSTNYGYTF. Variable domain in full (rest from reference TRBV7-8 and TRBJ1-2): GAGVSQSPRYKVAKRGQDVALRCDPISGHVSLFWYQQALGQGPEFLTYFQNEAQLDKSGLPSDRFFAERPEGSVSTLKIQRTQQEDSAVYLCASKPSTNYGYTFGSGTRLTVV.

The rearrangement joins TRBV6-5 to TRBJ2-2; 7 bases agree with TRBD1. With V trimmed by 2 bases and J by 9 bases, 12 bases remained unmatched. The CDR3 consists of 16 residues. Germline values: CDR1 MNHEY, CDR2 SVGAGI. CDR3: CASSYLDRVKIRELFF. The CDR3 DNA reads as TGTGCCAGCAGTTACCTTGACAGGGTAAAAATCCGGGAGCTGTTTTTT.